The rows below give T cell receptor beta chains drawn from one sample of a study of T cell clonotyping in hematopoietic cell transplantation. The method was immunoSEQ multiplex PCR; TCRdb's version includes in-frame clones alone and lacks a portion of them. The table lists some 8,700 clones, more than 80% of them singletons. The sample in question was peripheral blood mononuclear cells, obtained 180 days after allogeneic stem cell transplant. The receptors shown here come from a female patient aged 50 to 60 who had an allogeneic stem cell transplant from an unrelated donor, so the T cells may come from the graft donor. Some clones in this sample may be carry-over from other donors' samples. The CDR3 runs from the conserved cysteine through the conserved F or W. The D gene is left open where the match is weak. Clone size is shown for a subset of rows, as once, few, many or a class of expanded clone.

clone_size | j_call | d_call | v_call | cdr3_aa | cdr3_nt
- | TRBJ1-2 | - | TRBV4-1 | CASSQPGREKLANYGYTF | TGCGCCAGCAGCCAGCCTGGAAGGGAGAAGTTAGCTAACTATGGCTACACCTTC
- | TRBJ1-2 | TRBD1 | TRBV29-1 | CSVEMAVTGRQYGYTF | TGCAGCGTTGAAATGGCCGTGACAGGGCGCCAATATGGCTACACCTTC
- | TRBJ2-5 | - | TRBV9 | CASSDRGETQYF | TGTGCCAGCAGCGATCGGGGAGAGACCCAGTACTTC
- | TRBJ1-5 | TRBD1 | TRBV27 | CASREGTASNQPQHF | TGTGCCAGCAGGGAAGGGACAGCTAGCAATCAGCCCCAGCATTTT
- | TRBJ2-3 | - | TRBV6-9 | CASSNRGAVPDTQYF | TGTGCCAGCAGCAACCGGGGGGCGGTGCCAGATACGCAGTATTTT
once | TRBJ2-3 | - | TRBV6-6 | CASSPSYSTDTQYF | TGTGCCAGCAGTCCGAGTTATAGCACAGATACGCAGTATTTT
- | TRBJ1-5 | - | TRBV6-6 | CASSREGYQPQHF | TGTGCCAGCAGCAGGGAAGGGTATCAGCCCCAGCATTTT
- | TRBJ1-1 | - | TRBV9 | CASSTAGRGSAEAFF | TGTGCCAGCAGCACCGCCGGGAGGGGATCCGCTGAAGCTTTCTTT
few | TRBJ1-1 | - | TRBV2 | CASILGQEAFF | TGTGCCAGCATCCTCGGACAGGAAGCTTTCTTT
- | TRBJ1-5 | - | TRBV11-2 | CASSSDSFSNQPQHF | TGTGCCAGCAGCTCTGACAGTTTTTCCAATCAGCCCCAGCATTTT
- | TRBJ2-7 | - | TRBV13 | CASSHGRSSQQYF | TGTGCCAGCAGTCACGGGAGAAGCTCGCAGCAGTACTTC
- | TRBJ2-7 | - | TRBV6-6 | CASSYGDSPYEQYF | TGTGCCAGCAGTTACGGGGACTCCCCCTACGAGCAGTACTTC
- | TRBJ1-1 | TRBD1 | TRBV6-6 | CASLTGVNTEAFF | TGTGCCAGCTTGACAGGGGTGAACACTGAAGCTTTCTTT
few | TRBJ1-1 | - | TRBV30 | CAWSVLTEAFF | TGTGCCTGGAGTGTACTCACTGAAGCTTTCTTT
- | TRBJ2-2 | - | TRBV7-3 | CASSLLGRGDTGELFF | TGTGCCAGCAGCTTATTAGGCAGGGGAGACACCGGGGAGCTGTTTTTT
- | TRBJ2-2 | TRBD2 | TRBV29-1 | CSVAGTSRGTGGLFF | TGCAGCGTGGCCGGGACTAGTAGGGGCACCGGGGGGCTGTTTTTT
- | TRBJ2-3 | - | TRBV19 | CASRMTVSTDTQYF | TGTGCCAGTAGGATGACGGTCAGCACAGATACGCAGTATTTT
- | TRBJ1-2 | - | TRBV6-5 | CASSSPGLGGYTF | TGTGCCAGCAGTTCCCCGGGGCTAGGGGGCTACACCTTC
few | TRBJ1-4 | - | TRBV11-2 | CASSLEAGGDEKLFF | TGTGCCAGCAGCTTAGAAGCCGGAGGCGATGAAAAACTGTTTTTT
- | TRBJ2-2 | - | TRBV27 | CASSYYGELFF | TGTGCCAGCAGTTATTACGGGGAGCTGTTTTTT
- | TRBJ1-1 | - | TRBV28 | CASNPGNTEAFF | TGTGCCAGCAATCCGGGGAACACTGAAGCTTTCTTT
- | TRBJ2-7 | - | TRBV4-3 | CASSQEWPSYEQYF | TGCGCCAGCAGCCAAGAGTGGCCTTCCTACGAGCAGTACTTC
few | TRBJ2-6 | TRBD2 | TRBV29-1 | CSVDGGISGANVLTF | TGCAGCGTTGACGGGGGGATCTCTGGGGCCAACGTCCTGACTTTC
- | TRBJ1-5 | - | TRBV6-1 | CASSEARAAQPQHF | TGTGCCAGCAGTGAAGCTAGGGCCGCTCAGCCCCAGCATTTT
- | TRBJ2-5 | - | TRBV5-1 | CASSPGGTLETQYF | TGCGCCAGCAGCCCGGGTGGGACACTAGAGACCCAGTACTTC
- | TRBJ2-3 | - | TRBV7-2 | CASSPPQADTQYF | TGTGCCAGCAGCCCGCCCCAGGCAGATACGCAGTATTTT